This TCR beta chain was captured by sequencing in a study of cytomegalovirus exposure and HLA in healthy donors. Study-level findings and limits: Later analysis found that TCR beta chains associated with HLA were more clonally expanded than other, equally common chains.

V was pared by 1 base and J by 11 bases, with 18 bases between. Per the germline V gene, CDR1 is LGHNT and CDR2 is FRNRAP. The CDR3 is made up of 15 amino acids. For this clone: Its specificity is unknown.

With 60 Vbeta and 13 Jbeta primers, the PCR was carried out. Libraries were prepared by immunoSEQ multiplex PCR; TCRdb keeps only in-frame clonotypes and omits some of them. The sample consists of 140,000 to 150,000 clones, around 73% of them appearing once. Input material: PBMCs. This sequence originates from a woman between 18 and 29 years old in good health and CMV-seronegative. The gene calls are TRBV12-5 and TRBJ2-1, with unresolved D. The CDR3: CASGLAKPGGEKQFF. Here the CDR3 DNA reads TGTGCTAGTGGTTTGGCTAAACCCGGTGGTGAAAAGCAGTTCTTC.